This T cell receptor (beta chain) came from a study of blood T cell repertoires in COVID-19. Study at large: Material from acute and convalescent COVID-19 was sourced from the United States, Italy and Spain. T cells, B-cell-depleted T cells, or PBMCs provided the cDNA or gDNA that served as material.

The CDR3 is 14 residues long. Trimming at V came to 4 bases and at J to 4 bases, leaving 4 bases not matched to a gene. Germline values: CDR1 SEHNR, CDR2 FQNEAQ (reference sequence). Original handling: Counts of nucleated cells, estimated from reference gene primer amplification, were obtained. Generated by immunoSEQ multiplex PCR, the TCRdb table keeps only in-frame clones and is missing some. The V and J calls and clone size come from that table; D and trimming were worked out from the DNA. The sample includes more than 85,000 clones, 85% to 90% of them seen just once. The gene calls are TRBV7-9 and TRBJ1-3; 7 nucleotides match TRBD1. The receptor comes from a woman in her 50s with acute or convalescent COVID-19. Sequenced material: peripheral blood. Here the CDR3 DNA reads TGTGCCAGCAGCTCACCGGGACAGGGAAACACCATATATTTT. Translation: CASSSPGQGNTIYF. Complete variable domain (other parts from reference TRBV7-9 and TRBJ1-3): DTGVSQNPRHKITKRGQNVTFRCDPISEHNRLYWYRQTLGQGPEFLTYFQNEAQLEKSRLLSDRFSAERPKGSFSTLEIQRTEQGDSAMYLCASSSPGQGNTIYFGEGSWLTVV.